This T cell receptor beta chain was recovered during a study of T cells after yellow fever vaccination. The overall study: Low-cell-number fractions underwent preparation using SMART-Seq v4 Ultra Low Input.

TCRdb passed the 5' RACE reads through MiXCR, listing each CDR3 protein once. Counted here are a few hundred thousand distinct CDR3 sequences, about 3.5% occurring once; the ten biggest clones make up around 22%. V was shortened by 2 bases and J by 2 bases, with 8 bases between the two germline ends. The CDR3 is 14 amino acids. CDR1 SEHNR and CDR2 FQNEAQ come from the germline V gene (reference sequence). Regarding the study as a whole: Subsequent booster samples again held most clones from primary vaccination (96% CD4, 85% to 90% CD8). Clonotypes appearing in both CD4 and CD8 compartments existed, and their share was small.

On this clonotype itself: Its antigen is as yet unknown.

Material: PBMCs, obtained on the day of the yellow fever booster vaccination. The gene calls are TRBV7-9 and TRBJ2-3; perhaps TRBD1 as D (6 bases). The sequence was collected from a man aged 18 to 29 who received the YFV17D yellow fever vaccine. CDR3 loop: CASSLQGYTDTQYF. CDR3 in DNA: TGTGCCAGCAGCTTACAGGGGTACACAGATACGCAGTATTTT.